This TCR beta chain originates from a study of CXCR4 blockade with PD-1 therapy in pancreatic cancer. General study findings and limits: Survival did not correlate with tumor clonality, which averaged approximately 0.15 versus 0.05. Convergent selection by common tumor antigens was suggested by nucleotide rearrangement counts.

About this clone: Its specificity is unknown.

Germline V gene sequence: CDR1 SGHNT, CDR2 YENEEA. V lost 6 bases, J lost 7 bases, and 26 bases stayed unmatched. This CDR3 has 20 residues. Only in-frame clones appear in the TCRdb table, and some are missing; sequencing was by immunoSEQ multiplex PCR. The repertoire has approximately 18,000 clones, around 72% of them found once; the top ten carry more than 4.5%. The sequenced sample was tumor tissue. This chain links TRBV11-3 with TRBJ2-1, with 8 nucleotides matching TRBD1. This receptor was obtained from a human donor with pancreatic ductal adenocarcinoma. The CDR3 sequence is CASRGFVGQGIAPKGNEQFF. The CDR3 DNA is TGTGCCAGCAGGGGGTTTGTCGGACAGGGCATTGCTCCAAAGGGGAATGAGCAGTTCTTC.